The rows below give T cell receptor beta chains drawn from one sample of a study of shared clonotypes between healthy human individuals. TCRdb's copy holds only in-frame clones and misses some; the assay was immunoSEQ multiplex PCR. The sample consists of about 1.5 million clones, about 98% of them appearing once. Sequenced: naive CD4+ T cells sorted from blood. The receptors were gathered from a man aged 25 to 45 in good health. Each CDR3 is given with its conserved first and last residue. The D gene is left open where the match is weak. The size of a clone is reported for some rows only, either as once, few or many, or as a class for expanded clones.

CDR3 protein	CDR3 DNA	clone size	D gene	J gene	V gene
CASRNELQEKLFF	TGTGCCAGCAGAAATGAGCTTCAGGAAAAACTGTTTTTT	.	.	TRBJ1-4	TRBV28
CASSPPGPGTGNTGELFF	TGCGCCAGCAGCCCCCCGGGACCCGGGACTGGGAACACCGGGGAGCTGTTTTTT	.	.	TRBJ2-2	TRBV5-1
CASSSRTSFNQPQHF	TGTGCCAGCAGCTCCCGGACATCCTTCAATCAGCCCCAGCATTTT	.	.	TRBJ1-5	TRBV7-8
CASSLVRSDTEAFF	TGTGCCAGCAGCTTAGTAAGGTCAGATACTGAAGCTTTCTTT	.	.	TRBJ1-1	TRBV7-2
CASSLAPGQGVHNEQFF	TGTGCCAGCAGCTTAGCTCCGGGACAGGGAGTCCACAATGAGCAGTTCTTC	.	TRBD1	TRBJ2-1	TRBV7-7
CASMKTNTYEQYF	TGTGCCAGTATGAAGACAAATACCTACGAGCAGTACTTC	once	.	TRBJ2-7	TRBV19
CASSLLGDEQYF	TGCGCCAGCAGCTTGTTAGGGGACGAGCAGTACTTC	.	.	TRBJ2-7	TRBV5-1
CASSIGQYNEQFF	TGTGCCAGTAGTATAGGCCAGTACAATGAGCAGTTCTTC	.	.	TRBJ2-1	TRBV19
CASSFQGDPYEQYF	TGTGCCAGCAGCTTTCAAGGAGACCCCTACGAGCAGTACTTC	.	.	TRBJ2-7	TRBV5-4
CASSLTREQFF	TGTGCCAGCAGTCTAACTAGAGAGCAGTTCTTC	.	.	TRBJ2-1	TRBV28
CASSLPGVANTEAFF	TGTGCCAGCAGCCTACCAGGGGTGGCGAACACTGAAGCTTTCTTT	.	.	TRBJ1-1	TRBV28
CAIRPGGAYNEQFF	TGTGCCATCAGGCCCGGGGGCGCGTACAATGAGCAGTTCTTC	once	.	TRBJ2-1	TRBV10-3
CASSREKSLRAQYF	TGTGCCAGCAGCAGGGAGAAGAGTCTACGGGCGCAGTACTTC	.	.	TRBJ2-7	TRBV28
CASSITSDQPQHF	TGTGCCAGCTCTATTACAAGTGATCAGCCCCAGCATTTT	.	.	TRBJ1-5	TRBV6-1
CASSSPPTNEKLFF	TGTGCCAGCAGCTCGCCCCCAACTAATGAAAAACTGTTTTTT	.	.	TRBJ1-4	TRBV5-8
CASSPPVSHTQYF	TGTGCCAGCAGTCCGCCGGTTAGTCACACGCAGTATTTT	.	.	TRBJ2-3	TRBV28
CASRGGQGGSYEQYF	TGTGCCAGCAGGGGTGGACAGGGAGGGTCCTACGAGCAGTACTTC	.	.	TRBJ2-7	TRBV2
CSSRASDSYEQYF	TGCAGTTCAAGGGCTAGCGACTCCTACGAGCAGTACTTC	.	.	TRBJ2-7	TRBV29-1
CASSLRADTTDTQYF	TGCGCCAGCAGCCTTCGAGCGGATACCACAGATACGCAGTATTTT	once	.	TRBJ2-3	TRBV4-1
CASSLSTGTGVLDGFF	TGTGCCAGCAGCTTATCGACCGGGACAGGGGTACTGGATGGGTTCTTC	.	TRBD1	TRBJ2-1	TRBV7-9
CASSVGGLSGGEQYF	TGTGCCAGCAGCGTAGGAGGGCTTTCCGGGGGTGAGCAGTACTTC	.	.	TRBJ2-7	TRBV9
CASSGLRVYEQYF	TGTGCCAGCAGTGGGTTGCGGGTCTACGAGCAGTACTTC	.	.	TRBJ2-7	TRBV2
CASSQDPVTAKETQYF	TGTGCCAGCAGCCAAGATCCAGTGACAGCGAAAGAGACCCAGTACTTC	.	.	TRBJ2-5	TRBV14
CASSYPTGTGDETQYF	TGTGCCAGCAGTTACCCAACCGGGACAGGGGACGAGACCCAGTACTTC	.	TRBD1	TRBJ2-5	TRBV6-5
CASSEGRGSTEAFF	TGTGCCAGCAGTGAAGGGAGGGGCAGCACTGAAGCTTTCTTT	.	.	TRBJ1-1	TRBV2
CASRAGSSYDEQYF	TGTGCCAGCAGGGCAGGGTCTTCCTACGACGAGCAGTACTTC	.	.	TRBJ2-7	TRBV28
CASSSGQGNTDTQYF	TGCGCCAGCAGCTCCGGACAGGGAAACACAGATACGCAGTATTTT	.	TRBD1	TRBJ2-3	TRBV5-1
CASSLRTSTAYEQYF	TGTGCCAGCAGTTTACGGACTAGCACCGCCTACGAGCAGTACTTC	.	TRBD2	TRBJ2-7	TRBV28
CASSESISETFF	TGCGCCAGCAGTGAGTCGATCTCTGAGACTTTCTTT	once	.	TRBJ1-1	TRBV10-2
CASSVGTSTSTDTQYF	TGCGCCAGCAGCGTAGGGACTTCCACTAGCACAGATACGCAGTATTTT	.	.	TRBJ2-3	TRBV5-1
CASSMGNQPQHF	TGTGCCAGCAGTATGGGCAATCAGCCCCAGCATTTT	.	.	TRBJ1-5	TRBV6-1
CASSLELAGVNGELFF	TGTGCCAGCAGCTTGGAACTAGCGGGAGTCAACGGGGAGCTGTTTTTT	.	TRBD2	TRBJ2-2	TRBV5-4
CASSHRSKGPYEQYF	TGTGCCAGCAGCCACCGTTCCAAGGGGCCTTACGAGCAGTACTTC	.	.	TRBJ2-7	TRBV7-9
CASTQSASGNEQFF	TGTGCCAGCACCCAATCGGCTAGCGGCAATGAGCAGTTCTTC	.	TRBD2	TRBJ2-1	TRBV9
CASSMAMNTEAFF	TGCGCCAGCAGCATGGCTATGAACACTGAAGCTTTCTTT	once	.	TRBJ1-1	TRBV5-1
CASSLTAGEPFF	TGTGCCAGCAGTTTAACAGCCGGGGAGCCGTTTTTT	.	.	TRBJ2-2	TRBV27
CASSFGPGGIETQYF	.	once	.	TRBJ2-5	TRBV11-1
CASSLVLAGVANEQFF	TGCGCCAGCAGCTTGGTACTAGCGGGAGTCGCGAATGAGCAGTTCTTC	.	TRBD2	TRBJ2-1	TRBV5-1
CASSRIELGTSGSDSYEQYF	TGTGCCAGCAGCCGTATCGAGTTAGGGACTAGCGGGAGCGACTCCTACGAGCAGTACTTC	.	TRBD2	TRBJ2-7	TRBV7-6
CASSPSLGEGTYNEQFF	TGTGCCAGCAGCCCCTCCCTAGGGGAAGGGACCTACAATGAGCAGTTCTTC	.	.	TRBJ2-1	TRBV7-2
CASSLERTDSYEQYF	TGCGCCAGCAGCTTGGAAAGGACAGACTCCTACGAGCAGTACTTC	.	.	TRBJ2-7	TRBV5-1
CATSRDVGSGNTIYF	TGTGCCACCAGCAGAGATGTGGGCTCTGGAAACACCATATATTTT	.	.	TRBJ1-3	TRBV15